This T cell receptor (beta chain) was identified in a study of blood T cell repertoires in COVID-19. On the study more broadly: T cells, B-cell-depleted T cells, or PBMCs supplied cDNA or gDNA.

The age range of participants was about 18 to 100 years, with residence in about two dozen US areas. Per the original data handling: Amplifying reference gene primers gave estimates of nucleated cell counts. Produced via immunoSEQ multiplex PCR; TCRdb's table is partial and in-frame only. V, J and clone size are taken as reported in that table, and D and trimming were inferred from the DNA itself. The table includes roughly 250,000 clones, roughly 88% detected once. This clone was seen a few times. Trimming shortened V by 0 bases and J by 5 bases, and 13 bases separated the two germline ends. The length of the CDR3 is 15 residues. The V gene's germline CDR1 is LNHNV and CDR2 YYDKDF (reference sequence).

The sequencing input was PBMCs or T cells enriched from blood (not recorded which). The sequence came from a woman aged 35 to 49 with acute COVID-19. The J gene is TRBJ1-2, the V gene TRBV15; possibly TRBD1 for D (6 bases). The CDR3 reads CATSRDRTAIYGYTF. Here the CDR3 DNA reads TGTGCCACCAGCAGAGATCGGACAGCCATTTATGGCTACACCTTC.